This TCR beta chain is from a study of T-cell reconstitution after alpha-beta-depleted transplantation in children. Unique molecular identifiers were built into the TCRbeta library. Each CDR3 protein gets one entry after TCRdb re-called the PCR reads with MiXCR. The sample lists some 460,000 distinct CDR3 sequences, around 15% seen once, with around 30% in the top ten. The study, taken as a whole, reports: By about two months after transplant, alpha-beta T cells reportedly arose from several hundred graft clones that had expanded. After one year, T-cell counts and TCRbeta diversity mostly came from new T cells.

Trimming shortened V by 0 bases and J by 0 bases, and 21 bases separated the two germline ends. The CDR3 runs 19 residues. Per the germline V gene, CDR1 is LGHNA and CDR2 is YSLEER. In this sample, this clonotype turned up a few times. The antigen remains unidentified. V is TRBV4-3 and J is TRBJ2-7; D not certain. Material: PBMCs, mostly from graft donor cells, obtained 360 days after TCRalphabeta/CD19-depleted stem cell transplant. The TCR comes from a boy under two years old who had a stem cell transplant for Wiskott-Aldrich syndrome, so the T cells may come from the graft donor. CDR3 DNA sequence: TGCGCCAGCAGCCAAGACCCCCGACGACACGGAGAATTCTCCTACGAGCAGTACTTC. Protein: CASSQDPRRHGEFSYEQYF.